Listed below are T cell receptor beta chains from one sample, sequenced in a study of shared clonotypes between healthy human individuals. Assay used: immunoSEQ multiplex PCR; TCRdb lists only in-frame clones, some missing. This sample has approximately 980,000 clones; approximately 80% occur once, and the top ten carry approximately 1.5%. Sequenced material: memory CD4+ T cells sorted from blood. Every receptor here comes from a man between 18 and 35 years old in good health. The CDR3 runs from the conserved cysteine through the conserved F or W. A D gene is named only where the DNA matches it firmly. Size tells how often a clone was seen (once, few, many) or the class of an expanded clone, and some rows leave it out.

>TRBV5-1|TRBJ2-5|-|TRBD1
CASSWGTDQETQYF
TGCGCCAGCAGCTGGGGGACAGACCAAGAGACCCAGTACTTC
>TRBV9|TRBJ1-2|-|-
CASSVEGSPSYGYTF
TGTGCCAGCAGCGTAGAGGGGTCACCCAGCTATGGCTACACCTTC
>TRBV6-6|TRBJ2-3|-|TRBD1
CASSYSRDRSTDTQYF
TGTGCCAGCAGTTACTCAAGGGACAGGAGCACAGATACGCAGTATTTT
>TRBV10-2|TRBJ1-1|-|TRBD1
CASRTGALNTEAFF
TGCGCCAGCAGAACAGGGGCCCTCAACACTGAAGCTTTCTTT
>TRBV4-1|TRBJ1-6|-|-
CASSQGRVNSPLHF
TGCGCCAGCAGCCAAGGCAGGGTTAATTCACCCCTCCACTTT
>TRBV7-9|TRBJ2-3|-|-
CASSLAGEDTQYF
TGTGCCAGCAGCTTAGCGGGCGAAGATACGCAGTATTTT
>TRBV5-5|TRBJ2-7|-|-
CASSFQVTFYEQYF
TGTGCCAGCAGCTTCCAGGTGACCTTTTACGAGCAGTACTTC
>TRBV15|TRBJ2-7|few|-
CATSRDPGYEQYF
TGTGCCACCAGCAGAGATCCGGGCTACGAGCAGTACTTC
>TRBV5-5|TRBJ1-4|-|TRBD1
CASSPGQINEKLFF
TGTGCCAGCAGCCCGGGACAGATAAATGAAAAACTGTTTTTT
>TRBV6-5|TRBJ2-7|few|TRBD2
CASSYLAGGGEQYF
TGTGCCAGCAGTTACTTAGCGGGGGGCGGGGAGCAGTACTTC
>TRBV5-1|TRBJ1-2|-|-
CASSLAPGPNYGYTF
TGCGCCAGCAGCTTGGCCCCGGGGCCGAACTATGGCTACACCTTC
>TRBV21-1|TRBJ2-5|-|-
CASSKDGLQETQYF
TGTGCCAGCAGCAAAGACGGTCTCCAAGAGACCCAGTACTTC
>TRBV7-9|TRBJ2-7|-|TRBD1
CASSRDRVVHEQYF
TGTGCCAGCAGCCGTGACAGGGTGGTCCACGAGCAGTACTTC
>TRBV10-3|TRBJ2-7|once|-
CAISSGQGPYEQYF
TGTGCCATCAGTTCGGGGCAGGGTCCCTACGAGCAGTACTTC
>TRBV5-4|TRBJ2-2|-|-
CASSLQGPITGELFF
TGTGCCAGCAGCTTACAGGGCCCGATCACCGGGGAGCTGTTTTTT
>TRBV7-2|TRBJ1-2|once|-
CASSPFLTGTLYGYTF
TGTGCCAGCAGCCCGTTCCTTACCGGGACACTCTATGGCTACACCTTC
>TRBV29-1|TRBJ2-5|-|-
CSVDSTKGETQYF
TGCAGCGTTGACAGTACGAAGGGGGAGACCCAGTACTTC
>TRBV27|TRBJ2-4|-|-
CASSPQNQNIQYF
TGTGCCAGCAGCCCTCAAAATCAAAACATTCAGTACTTC
>TRBV11-2|TRBJ1-1|-|TRBD1
CASSLQPGTGEAFF
TGTGCCAGCAGCTTACAGCCCGGGACAGGGGAAGCTTTCTTT
>TRBV7-9|TRBJ2-2|-|-
CASSPHVLDSGELFF
TGTGCCAGCAGCCCCCACGTACTAGACTCGGGGGAGCTGTTTTTT
>TRBV30|TRBJ2-5|-|TRBD2
CAWSSPETSAVRTQYF
TGTGCCTGGAGTTCCCCCGAGACTAGCGCCGTAAGGACCCAGTACTTC
>TRBV5-4|TRBJ1-2|-|TRBD1
CASSLAHPGGDGYTF
TGTGCCAGCAGCTTGGCCCACCCAGGGGGCGACGGCTACACCTTC
>TRBV20-1|TRBJ2-5|-|-
CSAGVKETQYF
TGCAGTGCCGGGGTGAAAGAGACCCAGTACTTC
>TRBV7-2|TRBJ2-3|once|TRBD2
CASSPGLAVTDTQYF
TGTGCCAGCAGCCCTGGACTAGCGGTCACAGATACGCAGTATTTT
>TRBV2|TRBJ1-4|-|-
CASRDKGVLGEKLFF
TGTGCCAGCAGAGACAAGGGGGTGTTAGGGGAAAAACTGTTTTTT
>TRBV10-3|TRBJ1-5|few|-
CAISEGRVAQPQHF
TGTGCCATCAGTGAGGGGAGAGTAGCGCAGCCCCAGCATTTT
>TRBV30|TRBJ1-5|few|-
CAWSEKGNQPQHF
TGTGCCTGGAGTGAGAAGGGCAATCAGCCCCAGCATTTT
>TRBV11-3|TRBJ2-1|once|-
CASSLGADNEQFF
TGTGCCAGCAGCTTAGGGGCGGACAATGAGCAGTTCTTC
>TRBV4-2|TRBJ2-5|-|-
CASRDEETQYF
TGTGCCAGCAGGGACGAAGAGACCCAGTACTTC
>TRBV30|TRBJ1-5|-|-
CAWSGDAYLHQPQHF
TGTGCCTGGAGTGGGGATGCGTACCTACATCAGCCCCAGCATTTT
>TRBV4-1|TRBJ2-1|-|-
CASSQDGQSFPYNEQFF
TGCGCCAGCAGCCAAGACGGCCAATCATTCCCCTACAATGAGCAGTTCTTC
>TRBV27|TRBJ1-1|-|-
CASSLSWGANTEAFF
TGTGCCAGCAGTTTATCGTGGGGCGCGAACACTGAAGCTTTCTTT
>TRBV19|TRBJ1-3|-|-
CASRSEAASGNTIYF
TGTGCCAGTAGATCAGAAGCCGCCTCTGGAAACACCATATATTTT
>TRBV5-6|TRBJ2-7|-|-
CASSLAPERGYEQYF
TGTGCCAGCAGCTTGGCCCCGGAAAGGGGCTACGAGCAGTACTTC
>TRBV4-1|TRBJ2-7|-|-
CASSQDEELLSYEQYF
TGCGCCAGCAGCCAAGATGAAGAACTGCTCTCCTACGAGCAGTACTTC